This T cell receptor beta chain comes out of a study of response to subunit inactivated influenza vaccine. TCRdb itself ran the RT-PCR reads through MiXCR, one entry per CDR3 protein. The data hold a few hundred thousand distinct CDR3 sequences, with 21% observed a single time. The CDR3 is 17 amino acids. The V and J ends lost 5 bases and 4 bases respectively, with 23 bases between them. The germline gives CDR1 MDHEN, CDR2 SYDVKM. This sample comprised PBMCs from blood, obtained 21 months after vaccination. V and J are TRBV28 and TRBJ1-2, with TRBD1 as a possible D gene (6 bases). This clonotype originated in a man in his fifties or sixties who received an inactivated influenza vaccine. DNA for the CDR3: TGTGCCAGCAGTCTAACGATGCCGGGACAAAAGGGCTATGGCTACACCTTC. Protein: CASSLTMPGQKGYGYTF.